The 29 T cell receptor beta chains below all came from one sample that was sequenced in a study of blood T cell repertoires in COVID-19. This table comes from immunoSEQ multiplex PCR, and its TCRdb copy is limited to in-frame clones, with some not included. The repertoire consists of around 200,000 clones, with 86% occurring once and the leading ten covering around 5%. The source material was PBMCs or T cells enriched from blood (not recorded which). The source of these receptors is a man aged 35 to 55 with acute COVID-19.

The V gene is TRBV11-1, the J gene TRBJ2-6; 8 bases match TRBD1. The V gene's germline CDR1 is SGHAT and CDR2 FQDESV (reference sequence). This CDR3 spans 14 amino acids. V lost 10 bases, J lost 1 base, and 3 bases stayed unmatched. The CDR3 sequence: CATRDRSGANVLTF. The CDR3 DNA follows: TGTGCCACGCGGGACAGGTCTGGGGCCAACGTCCTGACTTTC.

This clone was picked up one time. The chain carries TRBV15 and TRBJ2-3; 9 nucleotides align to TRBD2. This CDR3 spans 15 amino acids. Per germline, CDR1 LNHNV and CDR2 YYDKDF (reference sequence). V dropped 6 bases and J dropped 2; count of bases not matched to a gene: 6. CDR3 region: CATSIAGALTDTQYF. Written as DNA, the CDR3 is TGTGCCACCAGTATAGCGGGGGCTCTCACAGATACGCAGTATTTT.

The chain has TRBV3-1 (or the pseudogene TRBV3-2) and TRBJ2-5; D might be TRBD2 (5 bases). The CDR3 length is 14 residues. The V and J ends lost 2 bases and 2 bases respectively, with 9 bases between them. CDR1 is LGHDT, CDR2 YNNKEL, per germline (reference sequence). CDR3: CASSQRSGQETQYF. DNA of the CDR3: TGTGCCAGCAGCCAACGGTCGGGGCAAGAGACCCAGTACTTC.

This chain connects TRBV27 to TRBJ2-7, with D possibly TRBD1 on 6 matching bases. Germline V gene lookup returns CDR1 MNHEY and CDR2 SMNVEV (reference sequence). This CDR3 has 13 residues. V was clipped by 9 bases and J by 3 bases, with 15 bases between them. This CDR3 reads CASGLRDNYEQYF. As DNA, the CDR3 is TGTGCCAGTGGCCTAAGGGACAACTACGAGCAGTACTTC.

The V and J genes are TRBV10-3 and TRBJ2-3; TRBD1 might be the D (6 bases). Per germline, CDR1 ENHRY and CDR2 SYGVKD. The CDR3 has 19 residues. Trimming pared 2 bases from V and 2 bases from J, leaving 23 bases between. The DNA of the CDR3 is TGTGCCATCAGTGAGACACTAACATGGACAGCAGCATCCACAGATACGCAGTATTTT. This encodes CAISETLTWTAASTDTQYF.

The CDR3 loop reads CASSPGLAHETQYF. CDR3 in DNA: TGCGCCAGCAGCCCTGGACTAGCCCACGAGACCCAGTACTTC. The chain combines TRBV5-1 with TRBJ2-5, with 8 bases that match TRBD2. Per the germline V gene, CDR1 is SGHRS and CDR2 is YFSETQ. V lost 4 bases, J lost 5 bases, and 7 bases stayed unmatched. CDR3 length equals 14 residues. Supplemented by reference TRBV5-1 and TRBJ2-5, the full variable domain reads KAGVTQTPRYLIKTRGQQVTLSCSPISGHRSVSWYQQTPGQGLQFLFEYFSETQRNKGNFPGRFSGRQFSNSRSEMNVSTLELGDSALYLCASSPGLAHETQYFGPGTRLLVL.

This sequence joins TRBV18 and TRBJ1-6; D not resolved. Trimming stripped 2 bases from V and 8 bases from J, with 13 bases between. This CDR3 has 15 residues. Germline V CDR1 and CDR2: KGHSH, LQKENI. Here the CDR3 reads CASSPGRIGDSPLHF. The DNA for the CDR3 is TGTGCCAGCTCACCAGGCAGGATAGGCGATTCACCCCTCCACTTT.

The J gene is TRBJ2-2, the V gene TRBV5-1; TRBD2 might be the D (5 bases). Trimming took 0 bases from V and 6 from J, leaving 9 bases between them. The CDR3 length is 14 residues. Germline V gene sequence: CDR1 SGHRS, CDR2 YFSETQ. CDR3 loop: CASSLVSDAGELFF. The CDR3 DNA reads TGCGCCAGCAGCTTGGTTAGCGACGCCGGGGAGCTGTTTTTT.

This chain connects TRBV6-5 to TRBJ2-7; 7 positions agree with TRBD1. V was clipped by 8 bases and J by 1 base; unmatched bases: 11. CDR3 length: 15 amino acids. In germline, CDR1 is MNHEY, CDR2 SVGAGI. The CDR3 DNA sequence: TGTGCCAGCCACAACAGGGGAATGGGGTCCTACGAGCAGTACTTC. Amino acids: CASHNRGMGSYEQYF.

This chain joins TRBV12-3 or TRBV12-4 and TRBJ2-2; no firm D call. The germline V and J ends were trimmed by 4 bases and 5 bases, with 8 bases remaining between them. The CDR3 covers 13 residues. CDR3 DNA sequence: TGTGCCAGCAGTTCGGCGACAACCGGGGAGCTGTTTTTT. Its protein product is CASSSATTGELFF.

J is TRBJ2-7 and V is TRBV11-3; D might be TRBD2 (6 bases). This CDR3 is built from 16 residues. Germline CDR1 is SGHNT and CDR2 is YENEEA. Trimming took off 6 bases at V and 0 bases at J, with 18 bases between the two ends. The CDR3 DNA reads TGTGCCAGCAGACCACATACTAGCAGTTTCTCCTACGAGCAGTACTTC. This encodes CASRPHTSSFSYEQYF.

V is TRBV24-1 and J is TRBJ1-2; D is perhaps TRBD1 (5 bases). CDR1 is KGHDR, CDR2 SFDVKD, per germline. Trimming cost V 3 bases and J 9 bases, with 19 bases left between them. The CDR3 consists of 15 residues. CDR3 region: CATSDGSGFSERYTF. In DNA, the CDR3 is TGTGCCACCAGTGATGGATCAGGGTTCTCGGAGCGCTACACCTTC.

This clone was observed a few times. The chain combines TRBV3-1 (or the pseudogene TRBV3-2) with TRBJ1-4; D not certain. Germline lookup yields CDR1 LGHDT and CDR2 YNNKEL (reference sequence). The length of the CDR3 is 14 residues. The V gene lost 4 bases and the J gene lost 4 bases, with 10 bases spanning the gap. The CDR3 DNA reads TGTGCCAGCAGCCGCGACACGAATAATGAAAAACTGTTTTTT. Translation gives CASSRDTNNEKLFF.

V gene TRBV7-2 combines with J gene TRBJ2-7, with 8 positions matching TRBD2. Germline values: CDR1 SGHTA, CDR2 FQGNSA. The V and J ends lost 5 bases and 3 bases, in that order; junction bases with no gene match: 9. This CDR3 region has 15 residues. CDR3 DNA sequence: TGTGCCAGCAGCATCCGACTAGCGACTAGCTACGAGCAGTACTTC. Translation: CASSIRLATSYEQYF.

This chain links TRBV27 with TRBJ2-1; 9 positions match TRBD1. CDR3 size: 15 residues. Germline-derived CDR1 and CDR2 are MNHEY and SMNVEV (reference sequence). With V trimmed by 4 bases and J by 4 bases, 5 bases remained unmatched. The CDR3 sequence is CASSSTGGGYNEQFF. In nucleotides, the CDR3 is TGTGCCAGCAGTTCGACAGGGGGGGGTTACAATGAGCAGTTCTTC.

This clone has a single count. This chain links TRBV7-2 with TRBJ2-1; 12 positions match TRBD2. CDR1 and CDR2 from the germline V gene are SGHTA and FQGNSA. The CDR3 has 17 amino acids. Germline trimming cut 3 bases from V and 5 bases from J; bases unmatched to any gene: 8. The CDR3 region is CASSLTSGSPLNNEQFF. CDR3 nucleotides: TGTGCCAGCAGCTTGACTAGCGGGAGCCCCCTGAACAATGAGCAGTTCTTC. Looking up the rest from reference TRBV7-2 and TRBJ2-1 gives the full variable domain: GAGVSQSPSNKVTEKGKDVELRCDPISGHTALYWYRQSLGQGLEFLIYFQGNSAPDKSGLPSDRFSAERTGGSVSTLTIQRTQQEDSAVYLCASSLTSGSPLNNEQFFGPGTRLTVL.

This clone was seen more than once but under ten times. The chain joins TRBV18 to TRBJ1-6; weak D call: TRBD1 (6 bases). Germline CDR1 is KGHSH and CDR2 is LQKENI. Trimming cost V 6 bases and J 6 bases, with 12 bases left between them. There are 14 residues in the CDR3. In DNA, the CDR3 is TGTGCCAGCTCCCGAGAGGGGGTTAATTCACCCCTCCACTTT. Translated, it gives CASSREGVNSPLHF.

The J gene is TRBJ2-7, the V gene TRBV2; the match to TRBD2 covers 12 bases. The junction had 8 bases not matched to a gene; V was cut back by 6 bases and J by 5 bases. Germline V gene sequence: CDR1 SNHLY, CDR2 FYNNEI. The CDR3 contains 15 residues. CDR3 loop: CASSSLAGGYNEQYF. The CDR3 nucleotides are TGTGCCAGCAGCAGCCTAGCGGGAGGGTATAACGAGCAGTACTTC.

CDR3 DNA sequence: TGCAGCGTTGGAAGTCCGGGATCCTACGAGCAGTACTTC. Translation gives CSVGSPGSYEQYF. The J gene is TRBJ2-7, the V gene TRBV29-1, with D perhaps matching TRBD2 (5 bases). V was pared by 4 bases and J by 1 base, with 11 bases between. The CDR3 totals 13 residues. Germline V CDR1 and CDR2: SQVTM, ANQGSEA.

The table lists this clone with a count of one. In nucleotides, the CDR3 is TGTGCCAGCAGCGATATAGCTGGGGAGCTGTTTTTT. Protein product: CASSDIAGELFF. J is TRBJ2-2 and V is TRBV7-3; the D is unclear. Between the trimmed V and J ends, which lost 5 bases and 8 bases, there was a span of 9 bases. CDR1 and CDR2 (germline): SGHTA, FQGTGA. The CDR3 runs 12 residues.

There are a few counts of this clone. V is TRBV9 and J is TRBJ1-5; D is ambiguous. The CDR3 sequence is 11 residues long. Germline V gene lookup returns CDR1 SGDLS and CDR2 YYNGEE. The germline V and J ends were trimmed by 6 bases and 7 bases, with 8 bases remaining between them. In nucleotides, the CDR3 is TGTGCCAGCATCAAAGCCCAGCCCCAGCATTTT. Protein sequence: CASIKAQPQHF.

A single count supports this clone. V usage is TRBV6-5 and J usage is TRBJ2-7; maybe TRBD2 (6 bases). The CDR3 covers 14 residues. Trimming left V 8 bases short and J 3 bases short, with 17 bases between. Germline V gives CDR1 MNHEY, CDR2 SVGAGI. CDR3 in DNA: TGTGCCAGCTACGCCGGGACTCAATTCTACGAGCAGTACTTC. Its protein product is CASYAGTQFYEQYF.

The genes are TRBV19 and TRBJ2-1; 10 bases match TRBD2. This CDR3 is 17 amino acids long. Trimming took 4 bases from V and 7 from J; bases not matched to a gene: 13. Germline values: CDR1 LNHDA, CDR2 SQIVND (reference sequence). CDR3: CASSTRPAGGPENEQFF. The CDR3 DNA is TGTGCCAGTAGTACCCGTCCAGCGGGAGGGCCTGAGAATGAGCAGTTCTTC.

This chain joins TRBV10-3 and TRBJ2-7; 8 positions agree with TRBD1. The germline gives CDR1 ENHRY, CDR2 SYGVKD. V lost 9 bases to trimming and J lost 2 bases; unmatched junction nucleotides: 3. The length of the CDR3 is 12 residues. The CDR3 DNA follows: TGTGCCATAGGGACAGGAGCCTACGAGCAGTACTTC. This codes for CAIGTGAYEQYF.

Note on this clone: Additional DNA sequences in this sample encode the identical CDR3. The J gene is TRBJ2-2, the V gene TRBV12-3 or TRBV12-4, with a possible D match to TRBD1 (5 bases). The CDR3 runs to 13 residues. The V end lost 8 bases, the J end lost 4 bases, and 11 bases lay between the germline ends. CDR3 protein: CASRSTGTGELFF. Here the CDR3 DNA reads TGTGCCAGCCGCTCAACAGGCACCGGGGAGCTGTTTTTT.

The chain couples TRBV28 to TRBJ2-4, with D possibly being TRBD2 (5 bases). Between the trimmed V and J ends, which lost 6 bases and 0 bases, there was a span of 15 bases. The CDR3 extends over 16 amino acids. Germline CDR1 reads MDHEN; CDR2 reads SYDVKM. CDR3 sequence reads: CASSLRGSVAKNIQYF. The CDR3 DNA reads TGTGCCAGCAGCCTCCGGGGTTCCGTAGCCAAAAACATTCAGTACTTC.

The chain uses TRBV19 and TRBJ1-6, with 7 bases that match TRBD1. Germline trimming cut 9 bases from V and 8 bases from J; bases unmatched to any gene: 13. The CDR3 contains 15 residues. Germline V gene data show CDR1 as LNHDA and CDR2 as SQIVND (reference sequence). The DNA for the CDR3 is TGTGCCAGCTCGAAAGACAGGGTGGTTTATTCACCCCTCCACTTT. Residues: CASSKDRVVYSPLHF.

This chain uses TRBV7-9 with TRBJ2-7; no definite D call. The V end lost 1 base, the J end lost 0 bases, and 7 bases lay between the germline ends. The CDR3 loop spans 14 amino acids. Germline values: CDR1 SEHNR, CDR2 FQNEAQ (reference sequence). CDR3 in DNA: TGTGCCAGCAGCTTAGAACGGAGCTCCTACGAGCAGTACTTC. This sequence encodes CASSLERSSYEQYF.

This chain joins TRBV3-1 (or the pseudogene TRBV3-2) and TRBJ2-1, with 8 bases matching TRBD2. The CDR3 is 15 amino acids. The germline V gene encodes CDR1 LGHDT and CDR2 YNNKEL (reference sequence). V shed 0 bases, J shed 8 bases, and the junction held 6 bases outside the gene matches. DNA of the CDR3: TGTGCCAGCAGCCAAGAAAGGGCGGGGGGCCATGAGCAGTTCTTC. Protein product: CASSQERAGGHEQFF.